This T cell receptor (beta chain) was identified in a study of blood T cell repertoires in COVID-19. At the level of the study: Specimens from acute and convalescent COVID-19 originated in the United States, Italy and Spain. T cells, B-cell-depleted T cells, or PBMCs supplied cDNA or gDNA.

This CDR3 has 17 amino acids. Germline CDR1 GTSNPN, CDR2 SVGIG (reference sequence). V gave up 1 base and J gave up 11 bases; unmatched junction bases: 20. Original processing notes: Estimation of nucleated cell counts was performed using reference gene primer amplification. The protocol was immunoSEQ multiplex PCR, while the TCRdb copy is restricted to in-frame clones and leaves out a portion. V, J and clone size were drawn from that table, and D and trimming were deduced from the DNA. The data contain roughly 100,000 clones, more than 75% of them singletons. Sequencing was carried out using peripheral blood. The clonotype originates from a human donor in a cohort sampled during active COVID-19. J is TRBJ1-1 and V is TRBV30, with 9 bases lining up with TRBD1. The DNA for the CDR3 is TGTGCCTGGAGTGGGGGCGGACAGGGGCAAATGGTACGAGGGGCTTTCTTT. Residues: CAWSGGGQGQMVRGAFF.